A selection of T cell receptor beta chains follows, all from one sample in a study of radiotherapy plus CTLA-4 blockade in lung cancer. TCRdb keeps only in-frame clones here, not all; method: immunoSEQ multiplex PCR. The sample has about 120,000 clones, approximately 84% seen once. The input for sequencing was peripheral blood, taken from a patient treated with radiotherapy plus ipilimumab. The receptor set was obtained from a human donor with non-small cell lung cancer who had a partial response to radiotherapy plus ipilimumab. CDR3s include the opening cysteine and the closing phenylalanine or tryptophan. Each record gives: D gene, clone size, V gene, J gene, CDR3 protein, CDR3 DNA. D genes are given only for firm matches. Expanded clones get a size class; other rows say once, few or many, or leave the size out.

D: TRBD2; size: .; V: TRBV11-1; J: TRBJ2-1; CDR3: CASSPLAGEGREQFF; DNA: TGTGCCAGCAGCCCTCTAGCGGGGGAGGGGAGGGAGCAGTTCTTC
D: .; size: .; V: TRBV29-1; J: TRBJ2-7; CDR3: CSARTNNYEQYF; DNA: TGCAGCGCCCGGACTAACAACTACGAGCAGTACTTC
D: .; size: .; V: TRBV10-3; J: TRBJ2-3; CDR3: CAISEVQSPGTQYF; DNA: TGTGCCATCAGTGAGGTCCAGTCCCCAGGTACGCAGTATTTT
D: .; size: .; V: TRBV5-1; J: TRBJ1-3; CDR3: CASSSQGSGNTIYF; DNA: TGCGCCAGCAGCTCACAGGGCTCCGGAAACACCATATATTTT
D: .; size: few; V: TRBV19; J: TRBJ2-5; CDR3: CASSIDRDGDQETQYF; DNA: TGTGCCAGTAGTATAGATCGGGATGGGGACCAAGAGACCCAGTACTTC
D: .; size: .; V: TRBV5-4; J: TRBJ1-6; CDR3: CATALTGNSPLHF; DNA: TGTGCCACCGCCCTGACAGGCAATTCACCCCTCCACTTT
D: .; size: .; V: TRBV10-3; J: TRBJ1-2; CDR3: CAINSVLGDYGYTF; DNA: TGTGCCATCAATTCGGTCCTCGGGGACTATGGCTACACCTTC
D: .; size: few; V: TRBV21-1; J: TRBJ2-7; CDR3: CASSKPRLAGKSYEQYF; DNA: TGTGCCAGCAGCAAACCAAGACTAGCGGGAAAGTCCTACGAGCAGTACTTC
D: TRBD1; size: .; V: TRBV5-1; J: TRBJ2-3; CDR3: CASSPGTGQADTQYF; DNA: TGCGCCAGCAGCCCCGGGACAGGGCAGGCAGATACGCAGTATTTT
D: .; size: .; V: TRBV2; J: TRBJ2-2; CDR3: CASSEDGGATGELFF; DNA: TGTGCCAGCAGTGAAGATGGGGGGGCCACCGGGGAGCTGTTTTTT
D: TRBD1; size: .; V: TRBV18; J: TRBJ2-6; CDR3: CASSLGQGAYGANVLTF; DNA: TGTGCCAGCTCACTCGGACAGGGGGCGTATGGGGCCAACGTCCTGACTTTC
D: .; size: .; V: TRBV21-1; J: TRBJ1-1; CDR3: CASSNSRQGLRCTEAFF; DNA: TGTGCCAGCAGCAATTCTCGGCAGGGGTTACGGTGCACTGAAGCTTTCTTT
D: .; size: few; V: TRBV28; J: TRBJ1-2; CDR3: CATHLFRGIDGYTF; DNA: TGTGCCACACACCTATTTAGGGGAATTGATGGCTACACCTTC
D: TRBD1; size: .; V: TRBV19; J: TRBJ1-5; CDR3: CASSFKTGSNQPQHF; DNA: TGTGCCAGTAGTTTCAAGACAGGGAGCAATCAGCCCCAGCATTTT
D: TRBD1; size: .; V: TRBV5-4; J: TRBJ1-1; CDR3: CASSPDRGDTEAFF; DNA: TGTGCCAGCAGCCCGGACAGGGGAGACACTGAAGCTTTCTTT
D: TRBD1; size: few; V: TRBV10-1; J: TRBJ1-1; CDR3: CASRDRDSAEAFF; DNA: TGCGCCAGCAGGGACAGGGATAGCGCTGAAGCTTTCTTT
D: .; size: few; V: TRBV6-6; J: TRBJ1-3; CDR3: CASSYETGLGGNTIYF; DNA: TGTGCCAGCAGTTACGAGACCGGGTTAGGTGGAAACACCATATATTTT
D: .; size: .; V: TRBV27; J: TRBJ1-4; CDR3: CASSLSAGFWEKLFF; DNA: TGTGCCAGCAGTTTATCGGCAGGGTTCTGGGAAAAACTGTTTTTT
D: TRBD2; size: .; V: TRBV14; J: TRBJ2-1; CDR3: CASSQGRSGRFNEQFF; DNA: TGTGCCAGCAGCCAAGGTCGTAGCGGGAGGTTCAATGAGCAGTTCTTC
D: .; size: .; V: TRBV6-1; J: TRBJ1-1; CDR3: CASSEPGVYTEAFF; DNA: TGTGCCAGCAGTGAGCCGGGGGTTTACACTGAAGCTTTCTTT
D: TRBD2; size: .; V: TRBV10-2; J: TRBJ2-2; CDR3: CASRPGLAELNTGELFF; DNA: TGCGCCAGCAGACCGGGACTAGCGGAGCTGAACACCGGGGAGCTGTTTTTT
D: .; size: few; V: TRBV7-9; J: TRBJ1-2; CDR3: CASSLDGGLNYGYTF; DNA: TGTGCCAGCAGCTTAGACGGGGGACTGAACTATGGCTACACCTTC
D: .; size: .; V: TRBV18; J: TRBJ1-1; CDR3: CASSPVGGAGARMNTEAFF; DNA: TGTGCCAGCTCACCGGTTGGGGGGGCAGGGGCGAGGATGAACACTGAAGCTTTCTTT
D: .; size: .; V: TRBV28; J: TRBJ2-5; CDR3: CASSFQRVFKETQYF; DNA: TGTGCCAGCAGTTTCCAACGGGTATTCAAAGAGACCCAGTACTTC
D: TRBD2; size: .; V: TRBV27; J: TRBJ2-1; CDR3: CASRTTSGGTSGNEQFF; DNA: TGTGCCAGCAGAACTACCTCTGGCGGGACTAGCGGGAACGAGCAGTTCTTC
D: .; size: .; V: TRBV10-3; J: TRBJ1-2; CDR3: CAISGQVNYGYTF; DNA: TGTGCCATCAGTGGACAGGTGAACTATGGCTACACCTTC
D: .; size: .; V: TRBV27; J: TRBJ1-3; CDR3: CASRALSGNTIYF; DNA: TGTGCCAGCAGAGCACTCTCTGGAAACACCATATATTTT
D: TRBD1; size: .; V: TRBV7-9; J: TRBJ1-1; CDR3: CASSSPGGQNTEAFF; DNA: TGTGCCAGCAGCTCACCAGGGGGCCAGAACACTGAAGCTTTCTTT
D: TRBD1; size: .; V: TRBV28; J: TRBJ2-3; CDR3: CASSLRITGGTDTQYF; DNA: TGTGCCAGCAGTTTACGCATCACAGGGGGCACAGATACGCAGTATTTT
D: TRBD1; size: .; V: TRBV28; J: TRBJ1-5; CDR3: CASRATQGTPNQPQHF; DNA: TGTGCCAGCAGAGCGACACAGGGGACACCCAATCAGCCCCAGCATTTT
D: .; size: .; V: TRBV5-4; J: TRBJ2-2; CDR3: CASSLSGGLITGELFF; DNA: TGTGCCAGCAGCTTGTCAGGGGGGTTGATCACCGGGGAGCTGTTTTTT
D: .; size: .; V: TRBV9; J: TRBJ1-2; CDR3: CASSEGQNPTYGYTF; DNA: TGTGCCAGCAGCGAGGGACAAAACCCCACATATGGCTACACCTTC
D: .; size: .; V: TRBV20-1; J: TRBJ2-1; CDR3: CSGLGNEQFF; DNA: TGCAGTGGCCTAGGAAATGAGCAGTTCTTC
D: .; size: .; V: TRBV18; J: TRBJ2-7; CDR3: CASSPYREEQYF; DNA: TGTGCCAGCTCACCATACAGGGAGGAGCAGTACTTC
D: .; size: .; V: TRBV5-1; J: TRBJ2-1; CDR3: CASSFDSYTEQFF; DNA: TGCGCCAGCAGCTTTGACAGTTACACTGAGCAGTTCTTC
D: .; size: .; V: TRBV6-5; J: TRBJ2-1; CDR3: CASHLTGSSYNEQFF; DNA: TGTGCCAGCCATTTGACGGGAAGCTCCTACAATGAGCAGTTCTTC
D: .; size: few; V: TRBV5-4; J: TRBJ1-4; CDR3: CASSLGGLSNEKLFF; DNA: TGTGCCAGCAGCTTGGGGGGGCTGAGTAATGAAAAACTGTTTTTT
D: .; size: few; V: TRBV19; J: TRBJ1-4; CDR3: CASSMTTTNEKLFF; DNA: TGTGCCAGTAGTATGACAACAACTAATGAAAAACTGTTTTTT
D: .; size: .; V: TRBV7-6; J: TRBJ2-5; CDR3: CASSLRGGRLEETQYF; DNA: TGTGCCAGCAGCCTAAGGGGTGGGCGTCTCGAAGAGACCCAGTACTTC
D: .; size: .; V: TRBV28; J: TRBJ1-2; CDR3: CASIRRSGYYGYTF; DNA: TGTGCCAGTATAAGACGCAGCGGGTACTATGGCTACACCTTC
D: TRBD2; size: .; V: TRBV27; J: TRBJ2-2; CDR3: CASSSPSGVNTGELFF; DNA: TGTGCCAGCAGTTCCCCTAGCGGGGTCAACACCGGGGAGCTGTTTTTT
D: .; size: .; V: TRBV7-8; J: TRBJ1-2; CDR3: CASSQREGNYGYTF; DNA: TGTGCCAGCAGCCAAAGGGAGGGGAACTATGGCTACACCTTC
D: TRBD1; size: .; V: TRBV5-1; J: TRBJ2-2; CDR3: CASGTHQQGVTGELFF; DNA: TGCGCCAGCGGCACACATCAACAGGGGGTCACCGGGGAGCTGTTTTTT
D: .; size: .; V: TRBV30; J: TRBJ2-5; CDR3: CAWSTGGETQYF; DNA: TGTGCCTGGAGTACGGGTGGGGAGACCCAGTACTTC
D: .; size: .; V: TRBV11-2; J: TRBJ1-2; CDR3: CASSPTGPNYGYTF; DNA: TGTGCCAGCAGCCCGACAGGTCCCAACTATGGCTACACCTTC
D: .; size: .; V: TRBV7-9; J: TRBJ2-5; CDR3: CASSLGQRETQYF; DNA: TGTGCCAGCAGCTTAGGACAGAGGGAGACCCAGTACTTC
D: TRBD1; size: few; V: TRBV10-3; J: TRBJ1-5; CDR3: CAISEGQGVTSNQPQHF; DNA: TGTGCCATCAGTGAGGGACAGGGGGTTACTAGCAATCAGCCCCAGCATTTT